This T cell receptor beta chain is drawn from a study of vaccination effects on CD4 cells after COVID-19. J was trimmed by 10 bases and V by 5 bases; bases with no gene match: 7. From germline, CDR1 is KGHSH and CDR2 LQKENI. The CDR3 has 14 amino acids. Using immunoSEQ multiplex PCR, the repertoire was profiled, and TCRdb retains in-frame clones only, with some absent. Of more than 60,000 clones in the sample, about 74% were seen once. In the ViraFEST assay, antigen-specific CD4+ clonotypes were identified by expansion after peptide-pool stimulation. It was after nine to ten days of culture that CD4+ T cells were isolated. Participants each got two BNT162b2 or mRNA-1273 vaccine doses. Vaccinated participants had no history of SARS-CoV-2 infection and tested negative for nucleocapsid antibodies. IL-2 at 10 IU/ml and peptides at around 9.1 ug/ml were added to cultured PBMC, a few million per well. Half of the medium was exchanged for IL-2 medium on both days 3 and 7.

About this clone: Its specificity is not known.

Sample: CD4+ T cells from PBMCs cultured with HCoV-229E spike peptides, taken after COVID-19 vaccination. This clonotype originated in a human donor who received a COVID-19 vaccine. The V call is TRBV18, the J call TRBJ1-6; 8 positions match TRBD1. CDR3 loop: CASSSTGDRSPLHF. Written as DNA, the CDR3 is TGTGCCAGCTCATCGACAGGGGATCGGTCACCCCTCCACTTT.